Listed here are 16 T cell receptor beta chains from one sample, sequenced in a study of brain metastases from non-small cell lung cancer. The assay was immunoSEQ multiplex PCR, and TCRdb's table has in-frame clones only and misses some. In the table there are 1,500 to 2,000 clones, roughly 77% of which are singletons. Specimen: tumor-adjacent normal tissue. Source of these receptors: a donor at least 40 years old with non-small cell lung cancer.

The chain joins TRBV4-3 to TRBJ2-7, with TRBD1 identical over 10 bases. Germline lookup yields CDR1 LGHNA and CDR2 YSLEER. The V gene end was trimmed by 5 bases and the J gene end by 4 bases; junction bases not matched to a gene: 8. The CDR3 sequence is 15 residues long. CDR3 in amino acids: CASSYSGTGEYEQYF. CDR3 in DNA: TGCGCCAGCAGCTATTCTGGGACAGGGGAATACGAGCAGTACTTC.

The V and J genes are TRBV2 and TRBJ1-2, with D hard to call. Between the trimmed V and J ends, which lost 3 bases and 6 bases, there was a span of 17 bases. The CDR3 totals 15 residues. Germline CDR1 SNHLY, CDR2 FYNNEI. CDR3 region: CASSEGGRYSDGYTF. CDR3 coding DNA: TGTGCCAGCAGTGAGGGTGGCAGGTACAGCGATGGCTACACCTTC.

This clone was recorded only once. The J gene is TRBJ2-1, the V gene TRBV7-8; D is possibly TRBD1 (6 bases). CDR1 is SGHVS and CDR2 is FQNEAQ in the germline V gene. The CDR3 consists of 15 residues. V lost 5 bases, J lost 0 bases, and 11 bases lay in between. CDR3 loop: CASSPGHSSYNEQFF. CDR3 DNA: TGTGCCAGCAGCCCGGGACACTCCTCCTACAATGAGCAGTTCTTC.

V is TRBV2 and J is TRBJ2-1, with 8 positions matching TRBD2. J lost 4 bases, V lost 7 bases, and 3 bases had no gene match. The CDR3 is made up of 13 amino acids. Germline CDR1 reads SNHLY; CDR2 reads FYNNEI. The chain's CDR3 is CASIGGAYNEQFF. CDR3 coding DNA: TGTGCCAGCATCGGGGGGGCTTACAATGAGCAGTTCTTC.

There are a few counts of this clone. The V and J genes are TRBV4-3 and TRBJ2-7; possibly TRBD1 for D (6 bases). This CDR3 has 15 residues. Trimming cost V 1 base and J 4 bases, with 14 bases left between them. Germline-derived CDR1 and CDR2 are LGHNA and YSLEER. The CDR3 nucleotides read TGCGCCAGCAGCCAAGGACACTCGACAGGTTACGAGCAGTACTTC. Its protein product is CASSQGHSTGYEQYF.

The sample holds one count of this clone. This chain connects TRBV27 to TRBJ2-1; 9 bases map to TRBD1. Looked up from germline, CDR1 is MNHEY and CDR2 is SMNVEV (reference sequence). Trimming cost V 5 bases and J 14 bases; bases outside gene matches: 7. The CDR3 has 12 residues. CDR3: CASSGQGWSEFF. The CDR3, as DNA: TGTGCCAGCAGTGGACAGGGGTGGTCAGAGTTCTTC.

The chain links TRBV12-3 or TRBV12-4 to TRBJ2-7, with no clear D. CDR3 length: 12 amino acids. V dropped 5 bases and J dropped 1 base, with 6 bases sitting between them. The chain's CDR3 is CASSPGSYEQYF. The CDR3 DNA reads TGTGCCAGCAGTCCTGGATCCTACGAGCAGTACTTC.

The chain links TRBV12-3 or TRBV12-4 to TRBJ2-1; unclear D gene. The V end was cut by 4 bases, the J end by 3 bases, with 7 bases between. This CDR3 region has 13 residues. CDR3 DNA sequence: TGTGCCAGCAGTTCTTCCTTCTACAATGAGCAGTTCTTC. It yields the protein CASSSSFYNEQFF.

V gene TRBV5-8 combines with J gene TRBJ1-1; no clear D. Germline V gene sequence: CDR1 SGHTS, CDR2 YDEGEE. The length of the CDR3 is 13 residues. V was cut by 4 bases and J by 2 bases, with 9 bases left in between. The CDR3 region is CASSLDLNTEAFF. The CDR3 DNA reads TGTGCCAGCAGCCTTGACCTCAACACTGAAGCTTTCTTT.

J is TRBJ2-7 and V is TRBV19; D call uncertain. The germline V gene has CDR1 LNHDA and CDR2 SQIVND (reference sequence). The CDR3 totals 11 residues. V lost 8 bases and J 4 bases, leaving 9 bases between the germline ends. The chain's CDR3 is CASGKEYEQYF. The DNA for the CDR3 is TGTGCCAGTGGTAAGGAGTACGAGCAGTACTTC.

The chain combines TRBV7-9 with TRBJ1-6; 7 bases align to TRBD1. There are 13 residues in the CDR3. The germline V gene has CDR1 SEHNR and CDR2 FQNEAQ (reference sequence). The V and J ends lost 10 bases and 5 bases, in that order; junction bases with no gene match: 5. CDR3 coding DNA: TGTGCCACCCGGGACAGCGATAATTCACCCCTCCACTTT. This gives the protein CATRDSDNSPLHF. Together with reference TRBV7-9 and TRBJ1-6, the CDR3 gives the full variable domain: DTGVSQNPRHKITKRGQNVTFRCDPISEHNRLYWYRQTLGQGPEFLTYFQNEAQLEKSRLLSDRFSAERPKGSFSTLEIQRTEQGDSAMYLCATRDSDNSPLHFGNGTRLTVT.

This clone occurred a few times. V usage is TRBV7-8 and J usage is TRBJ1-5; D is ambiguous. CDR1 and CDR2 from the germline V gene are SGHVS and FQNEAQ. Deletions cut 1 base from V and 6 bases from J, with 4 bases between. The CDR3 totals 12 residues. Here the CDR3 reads CASSLDSQPQHF. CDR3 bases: TGTGCCAGCAGCTTAGATAGTCAGCCCCAGCATTTT.

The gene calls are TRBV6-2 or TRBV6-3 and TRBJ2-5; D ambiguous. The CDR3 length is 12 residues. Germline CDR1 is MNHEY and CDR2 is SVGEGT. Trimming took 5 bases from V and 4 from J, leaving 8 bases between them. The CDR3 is CASSGVGETQYF. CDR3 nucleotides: TGTGCCAGCAGTGGGGTGGGAGAGACCCAGTACTTC.

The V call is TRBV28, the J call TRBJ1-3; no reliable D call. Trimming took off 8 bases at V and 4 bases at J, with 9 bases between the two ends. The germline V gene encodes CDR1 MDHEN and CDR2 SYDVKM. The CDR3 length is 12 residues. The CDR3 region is CASGRRGNTIYF. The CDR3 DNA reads TGTGCCAGCGGGAGAAGAGGAAACACCATATATTTT.

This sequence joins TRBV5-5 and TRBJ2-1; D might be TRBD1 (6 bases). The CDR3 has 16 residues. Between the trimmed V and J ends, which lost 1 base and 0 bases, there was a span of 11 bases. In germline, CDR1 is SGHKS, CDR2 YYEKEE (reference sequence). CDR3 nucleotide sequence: TGTGCCAGCAGCTTGCGAAGGGGGAGCTCCTACAATGAGCAGTTCTTC. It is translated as CASSLRRGSSYNEQFF.

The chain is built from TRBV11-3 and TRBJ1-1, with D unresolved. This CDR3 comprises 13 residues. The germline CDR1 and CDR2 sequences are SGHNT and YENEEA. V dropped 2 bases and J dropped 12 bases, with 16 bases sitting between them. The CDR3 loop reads CASSLSVYTKTFF. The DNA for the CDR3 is TGTGCCAGCAGCTTATCAGTATACACTAAAACTTTCTTT.